In its sample, the clone carrying this T cell receptor (beta chain) was seen many times. Its antigen is currently unknown. Losses at the gene ends were 8 bases for V and 0 bases for J; bases not matched to a gene: 6. Germline V gives CDR1 ENHRY, CDR2 SYGVKD. The CDR3 is 16 amino acids. TCRdb redid the calling of the RT-PCR reads with MiXCR, one entry per CDR3 protein. Of some 500,000 distinct CDR3 sequences listed, about 17% are singletons. The data originate from a study of response to subunit inactivated influenza vaccine. Study-wide results and caveats: Few new T cells, the authors suggested, are recruited by each seasonal influenza vaccination.

This chain uses TRBV10-3 with TRBJ2-4; TRBD2 matches 11 bases. Here the sequenced sample was CD4+ T cells sorted from PBMCs, taken about 23 months after vaccination. The origin of this receptor is a man aged 50 to 75 who received an inactivated influenza vaccine. The DNA of the CDR3 is TGTGCCATCTCGACTAGCGGGACCATAGCCAAAAACATTCAGTACTTC. Encoded protein: CAISTSGTIAKNIQYF.